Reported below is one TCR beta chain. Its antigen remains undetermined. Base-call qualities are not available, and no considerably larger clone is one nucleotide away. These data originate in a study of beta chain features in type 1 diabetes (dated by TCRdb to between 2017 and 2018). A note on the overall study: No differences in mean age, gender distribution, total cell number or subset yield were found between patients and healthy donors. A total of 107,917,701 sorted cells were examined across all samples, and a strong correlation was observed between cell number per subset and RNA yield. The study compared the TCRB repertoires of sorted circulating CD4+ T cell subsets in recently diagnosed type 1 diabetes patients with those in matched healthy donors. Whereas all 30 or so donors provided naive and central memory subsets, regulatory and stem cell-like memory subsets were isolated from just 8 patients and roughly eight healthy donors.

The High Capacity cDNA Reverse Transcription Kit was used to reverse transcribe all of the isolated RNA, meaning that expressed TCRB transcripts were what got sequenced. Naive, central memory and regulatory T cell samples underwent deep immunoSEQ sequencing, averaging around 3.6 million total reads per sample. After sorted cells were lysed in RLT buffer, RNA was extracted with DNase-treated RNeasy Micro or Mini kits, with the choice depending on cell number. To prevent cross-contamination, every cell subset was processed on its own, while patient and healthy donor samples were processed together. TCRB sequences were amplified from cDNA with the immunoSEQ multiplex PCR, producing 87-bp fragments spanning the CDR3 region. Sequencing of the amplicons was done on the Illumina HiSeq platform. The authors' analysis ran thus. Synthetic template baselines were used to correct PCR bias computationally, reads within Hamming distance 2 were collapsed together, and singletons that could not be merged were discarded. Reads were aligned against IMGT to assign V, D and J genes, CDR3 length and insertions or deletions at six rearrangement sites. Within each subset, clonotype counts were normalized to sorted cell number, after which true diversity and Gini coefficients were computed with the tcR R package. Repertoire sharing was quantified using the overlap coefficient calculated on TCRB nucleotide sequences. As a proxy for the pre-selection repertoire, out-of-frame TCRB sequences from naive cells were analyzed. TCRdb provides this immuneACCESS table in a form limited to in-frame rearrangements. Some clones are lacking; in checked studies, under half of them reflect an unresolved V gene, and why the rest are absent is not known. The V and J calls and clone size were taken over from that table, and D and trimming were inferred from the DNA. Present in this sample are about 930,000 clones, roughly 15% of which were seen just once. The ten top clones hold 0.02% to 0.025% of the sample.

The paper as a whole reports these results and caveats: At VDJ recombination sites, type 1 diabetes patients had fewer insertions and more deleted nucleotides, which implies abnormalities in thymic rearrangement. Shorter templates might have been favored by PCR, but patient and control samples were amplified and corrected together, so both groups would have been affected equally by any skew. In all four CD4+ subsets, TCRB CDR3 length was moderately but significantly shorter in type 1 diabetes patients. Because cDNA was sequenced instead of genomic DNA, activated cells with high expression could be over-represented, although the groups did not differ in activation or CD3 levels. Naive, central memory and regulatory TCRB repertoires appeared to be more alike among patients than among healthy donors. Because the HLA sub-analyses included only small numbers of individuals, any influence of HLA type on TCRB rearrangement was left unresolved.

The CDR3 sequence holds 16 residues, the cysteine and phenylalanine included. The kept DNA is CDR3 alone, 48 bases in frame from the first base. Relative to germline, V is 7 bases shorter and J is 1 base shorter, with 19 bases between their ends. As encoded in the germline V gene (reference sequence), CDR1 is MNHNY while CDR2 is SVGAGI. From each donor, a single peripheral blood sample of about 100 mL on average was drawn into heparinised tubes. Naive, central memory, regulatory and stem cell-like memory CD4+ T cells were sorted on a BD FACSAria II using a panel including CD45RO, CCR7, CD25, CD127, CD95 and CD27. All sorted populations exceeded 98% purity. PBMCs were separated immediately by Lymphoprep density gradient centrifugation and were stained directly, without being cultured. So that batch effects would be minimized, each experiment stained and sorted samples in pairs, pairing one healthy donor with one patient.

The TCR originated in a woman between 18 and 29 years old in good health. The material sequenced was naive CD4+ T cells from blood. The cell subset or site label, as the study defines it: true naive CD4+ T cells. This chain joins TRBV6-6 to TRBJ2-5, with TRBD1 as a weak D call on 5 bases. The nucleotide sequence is TGTGCCAGCACAGACTCTGGATGGGGCCGCCAAGAGACCCAGTACTTC. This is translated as CASTDSGWGRQETQYF.